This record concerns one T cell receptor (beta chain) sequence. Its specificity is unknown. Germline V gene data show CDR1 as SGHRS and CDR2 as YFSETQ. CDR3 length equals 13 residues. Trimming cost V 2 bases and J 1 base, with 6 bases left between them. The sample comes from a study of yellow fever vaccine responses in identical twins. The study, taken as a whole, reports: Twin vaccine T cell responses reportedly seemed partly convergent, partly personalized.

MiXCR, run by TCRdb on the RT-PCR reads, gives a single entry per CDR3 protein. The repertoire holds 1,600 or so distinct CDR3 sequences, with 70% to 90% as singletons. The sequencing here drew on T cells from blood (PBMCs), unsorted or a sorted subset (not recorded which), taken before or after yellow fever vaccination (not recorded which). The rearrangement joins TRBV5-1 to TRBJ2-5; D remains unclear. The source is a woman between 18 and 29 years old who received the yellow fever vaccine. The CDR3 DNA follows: TGCGCCAGCAGCTTTAGTAGCCAAGAGACCCAGTACTTC. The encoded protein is CASSFSSQETQYF.